This T cell receptor (beta chain) was sequenced for a study of technical replicates of blood from a handful of donors. The data were produced by immunoSEQ multiplex PCR, yet TCRdb's version contains in-frame clones alone and is incomplete. The top ten clones hold 5.6% of a sample with 40,000 to 60,000 clones, roughly 84% of them seen once. Germline V gene data show CDR1 as ENHRY and CDR2 as SYGVKD. The CDR3 runs to 15 residues. J gave up 4 bases and V 3 bases, and 5 bases lay outside the gene matches. V and J are TRBV10-3 and TRBJ1-2; 10 bases match TRBD1. The receptor comes from a human donor in good health. Some clones in this sample may be carry-over from other donors' samples. The specimen sequenced was PBMCs. The CDR3 region has the DNA TGTGCCATCAGTGACCAGGACAGGGGGGGCTATGGCTACACCTTC. This encodes CAISDQDRGGYGYTF.